This TCR beta chain was observed in a study of regulatory T cells in long-lasting Graves disease. On the study more broadly: Antithyroid drug use was under 3 months in newly diagnosed Graves' patients.

The time point denotes: newly diagnosed GD, antithyroid drugs for less than 3 months. PBMC-extracted RNA yielded the TCR library. Researchers made TCR beta libraries by using iRepertoire HTBI primers and running Arm-PCR on CDR3 regions. MiXCR, run by TCRdb on the multiplex PCR reads, gives a single entry per CDR3 protein. The sample has fewer than 650,000 distinct CDR3 sequences; 15% to 20% are singletons. This clonotype appeared many times. Its specificity is not known. Study-wide points: New patients shared 750 to 1,000 public clonotypes, fewer than the 2,500 to 3,500 shared by persistent patients.

Separately, the same data were catalogued under a study of T cells in Graves' hyperthyroidism and ophthalmopathy. That report notes: Orbital computed tomography, thyroid ultrasound, serum thyroxine and TRAb, and clinical symptoms together informed the diagnoses. HTBI primers were used for first-round RT-PCR of the TCR CDR3.

The source material was peripheral blood mononuclear cells (PBMCs), sampled at new diagnosis, from a patient treated with antithyroid drugs. This sequence was found in a man younger than 35 with Graves disease.

CDR3: CASRTLRGEETQYF. As DNA, the CDR3 is TGTGCCAGCAGGACTTTACGAGGGGAAGAGACCCAGTACTTC. This chain links TRBV3-1 with TRBJ2-5; D could derive from TRBD1 or TRBD2 (5 bases each). Trimming removed 6 bases at V and 3 bases at J, with 14 bases between. CDR3 length equals 14 residues. Germline V lookup: CDR1 LGHDT, CDR2 YNNKEL (reference sequence).